What follows are 16 T cell receptor beta chains derived from one specimen sequenced in a study of early T cells in non-severe SARS-CoV-2 infection. TCRdb redid the calling of the 5' RACE reads with MiXCR, one entry per CDR3 protein. The sample consists of about 59,000 distinct CDR3 sequences, roughly 13% of them appearing once. The sample here was whole blood, taken at baseline. These receptors originate from an adult who was a healthcare worker with PCR-confirmed SARS-CoV-2 infection or an uninfected control (not recorded which).

The rearrangement links TRBV7-9 to TRBJ2-2, with TRBD2 matching over 7 bases. Looked up from germline, CDR1 is SEHNR and CDR2 is FQNEAQ (reference sequence). The V gene end was trimmed by 9 bases and the J gene end by 6 bases; junction bases not matched to a gene: 10. The CDR3 sequence is 14 residues long. The CDR3 DNA reads TGTGCCAGTGCGGGACCACGGGAGGCCGGGGAGCTGTTTTTT. As protein: CASAGPREAGELFF.

Here the CDR3 DNA reads TGTGCCAGCAGCCCGAGGGGACTAGCGGGGGGGCCCCACAATGAGCAGTTCTTC. Its protein product is CASSPRGLAGGPHNEQFF. J is TRBJ2-1 and V is TRBV7-3; 16 bases agree with TRBD2. V dropped 5 bases and J dropped 5; count of bases not matched to a gene: 9. CDR3 length: 18 amino acids. Per germline, CDR1 SGHTA and CDR2 FQGTGA.

The CDR3 region is CASSLARNRFNYGYTF. The CDR3 nucleotides read TGTGCCAGCAGCTTGGCCCGGAACAGGTTCAACTATGGCTACACCTTC. The chain is built from TRBV5-5 and TRBJ1-2, with a weak D call TRBD1 (5 bases). V gave up 0 bases and J gave up 2 bases, with 14 bases separating them. The CDR3 sequence is 16 residues long. In germline, CDR1 is SGHKS, CDR2 YYEKEE (reference sequence). Looking up the rest from reference TRBV5-5 and TRBJ1-2 gives the full variable domain: DAGVTQSPTHLIKTRGQQVTLRCSPISGHKSVSWYQQVLGQGPQFIFQYYEKEERGRGNFPDRFSARQFPNYSSELNVNALLLGDSALYLCASSLARNRFNYGYTFGSGTRLTVV.

The chain combines TRBV7-9 with TRBJ2-2; no clear D. Trimming removed 3 bases from V and 4 bases from J, with 12 bases in between. The CDR3 runs 15 residues. Germline V CDR1 and CDR2: SEHNR, FQNEAQ (reference sequence). CDR3 DNA: TGTGCCAGCAGCTTGTATCGCAGTTCCACCGGGGAGCTGTTTTTT. It yields the protein CASSLYRSSTGELFF.

This clonotype was seen repeatedly, ten times or more. The rearrangement joins TRBV7-3 to TRBJ2-5, with TRBD2 identical over 7 bases. V dropped 3 bases and J dropped 5; count of bases not matched to a gene: 3. The germline CDR1 and CDR2 sequences are SGHTA and FQGTGA. The CDR3 totals 13 residues. This CDR3 reads CASSLTGGETQYF. The CDR3 DNA reads TGTGCCAGCAGCTTGACGGGGGGTGAGACCCAGTACTTC.

This clonotype was seen a handful of times. The chain employs TRBV29-1 and TRBJ2-7, with 11 bases that match TRBD1. The length of the CDR3 is 14 residues. Trimming removed 1 base from V and 3 bases from J; junction bases left unmatched: 2. The V gene's germline CDR1 is SQVTM and CDR2 ANQGSEA. CDR3 sequence: CSVEGGTGGYEQYF. Written as DNA, the CDR3 is TGCAGCGTTGAAGGCGGGACAGGGGGCTACGAGCAGTACTTC.

A few counts support this clonotype. Written as DNA, the CDR3 is TGTGCCAGCAGCCTCTTCGGGACTAGCGGGGGCAACGAGCAGTACTTC. Amino acid sequence: CASSLFGTSGGNEQYF. This chain links TRBV7-2 with TRBJ2-7; 14 bases map to TRBD2. Germline CDR1 and CDR2: SGHTA and FQGNSA. The CDR3 loop spans 16 amino acids. Losses at the gene ends were 5 bases for V and 5 bases for J; bases not matched to a gene: 8.

The V gene is TRBV2, the J gene TRBJ1-2; D is possibly TRBD1 (6 bases). Trimming took off 0 bases at V and 0 bases at J, with 8 bases between the two ends. The CDR3 consists of 15 residues. CDR1 is SNHLY, CDR2 FYNNEI, per germline. This CDR3 reads CASSEAGGANYGYTF. The CDR3 nucleotides read TGTGCCAGCAGTGAAGCAGGGGGAGCTAACTATGGCTACACCTTC.

V gene TRBV3-1 combines with J gene TRBJ2-3; 7 bases match TRBD2. CDR1 is LGHDT, CDR2 YNNKEL, per germline (reference sequence). This CDR3 region has 16 residues. The V and J ends lost 5 bases and 1 base, in that order; junction bases with no gene match: 9. The CDR3 sequence is CASSAGRLAGTDTQYF. In DNA form, the CDR3 reads TGTGCCAGCAGCGCCGGCAGGCTAGCGGGCACAGATACGCAGTATTTT.

This clonotype came up a few times. This rearrangement joins TRBV7-6 to TRBJ1-1; 7 bases line up with TRBD1. CDR3 length: 16 amino acids. Germline V gene sequence: CDR1 SGHVS, CDR2 FNYEAQ. The junction had 11 bases not matched to a gene; V was cut back by 3 bases and J by 4 bases. This CDR3 is CASSFRQGATRTEAFF. The CDR3 DNA is TGTGCCAGCAGCTTCAGACAGGGCGCAACCCGCACTGAAGCTTTCTTT.

This clonotype was detected a few times. This chain uses TRBV4-3 with TRBJ2-3; TRBD1 might be the D (5 bases). The ends were cut back, 0 bases at V and 4 bases at J, with 14 bases in the middle. Germline CDR1 LGHNA, CDR2 YSLEER. The CDR3 consists of 16 residues. CDR3 DNA sequence: TGCGCCAGCAGCCAAGAAGCCACAGGTTACGCAGATACGCAGTATTTT. Its protein product is CASSQEATGYADTQYF.

The chain is built from TRBV20-1 and TRBJ2-7; TRBD2 agrees at 9 bases. This CDR3 is 13 amino acids long. V dropped 5 bases and J dropped 0; count of bases not matched to a gene: 2. The germline gives CDR1 DFQATT, CDR2 SNEGSKA (reference sequence). Written as DNA, the CDR3 is TGCAGTGCTCAGACTAGCGGCTCCTACGAGCAGTACTTC. It encodes CSAQTSGSYEQYF.

This clonotype was recorded a few times. The chain carries TRBV10-3 and TRBJ1-3; tentatively, D is TRBD1 (6 bases). Trimming took 9 bases from V and 4 from J, leaving 13 bases between them. Germline values: CDR1 ENHRY, CDR2 SYGVKD. The CDR3 spans 13 residues. As DNA, the CDR3 is TGTGCCATTGGGGGGCCACCCGGAAACACCATATATTTT. It is translated as CAIGGPPGNTIYF.

This chain joins TRBV29-1 and TRBJ1-1; D is possibly TRBD1 (5 bases). Between the trimmed V and J ends, which lost 7 bases and 2 bases, there was a span of 11 bases. CDR1 and CDR2 (germline): SQVTM, ANQGSEA. The CDR3 runs 12 residues. The CDR3: CSGQRGNTEAFF. CDR3 in DNA: TGCAGCGGACAGAGGGGTAACACTGAAGCTTTCTTT. Based on the CDR3 plus reference TRBV29-1 and TRBJ1-1, the full variable domain is SAVISQKPSRDICQRGTSLTIQCQVDSQVTMMFWYRQQPGQSLTLIATANQGSEATYESGFVIDKFPISRPNLTFSTLTVSNMSPEDSSIYLCSGQRGNTEAFFGQGTRLTVV.

This chain links TRBV12-3 or TRBV12-4 with TRBJ2-7; 8 bases align to TRBD2. CDR3 length: 12 amino acids. The ends lost 6 bases at V and 6 bases at J; junction bases unmatched: 4. DNA of the CDR3: TGTGCCAGCAGGTTCGGGGGGGCCGAGCAGTACTTC. Translated: CASRFGGAEQYF.

This clonotype was counted only a few times. This chain uses TRBV7-3 with TRBJ1-1, with a possible D match to TRBD1 (6 bases). From germline, CDR1 is SGHTA and CDR2 FQGTGA. V was cut by 5 bases and J by 4 bases, with 14 bases left in between. This CDR3 contains 14 residues. The CDR3 coding sequence is TGTGCCAGCAGCCCCCACGGGGGCGGCACTGAAGCTTTCTTT. Amino acid sequence: CASSPHGGGTEAFF.